The next 29 T cell receptor beta chains were all read from a single sample in a study of T cell clonotyping in hematopoietic cell transplantation. TCRdb keeps only in-frame clones here, not all; method: immunoSEQ multiplex PCR. This sample has approximately 6,200 clones; roughly 93% occur once, and the top ten carry around two fifths. Source: peripheral blood mononuclear cells, taken 100 days after allogeneic stem cell transplant. These receptors were taken from a female patient in her fifties or sixties who had an allogeneic stem cell transplant from a related donor, so the T cells may come from the graft donor. Some clones in this sample may be carry-over from other donors' samples.

V usage is TRBV4-2 and J usage is TRBJ2-7; 7 positions agree with TRBD1. The CDR3 loop spans 13 amino acids. Per the germline V gene, CDR1 is LGHNA and CDR2 is YNFKEQ. With V trimmed by 6 bases and J by 3 bases, 5 bases remained unmatched. CDR3 sequence reads: CASSISGGYEQYF. The CDR3 DNA follows: TGTGCCAGCAGTATCTCAGGGGGCTACGAGCAGTACTTC.

V and J are TRBV7-7 and TRBJ2-1; 12 bases map to TRBD2. Germline V gene lookup returns CDR1 SSHAT and CDR2 FNYEAQ (reference sequence). This CDR3 contains 17 residues. The junction had 6 bases not matched to a gene; V was cut back by 5 bases and J by 1 base. The CDR3 here is CASSPHGTSGSYNEQFF. CDR3 nucleotides: TGTGCCAGCAGCCCACACGGGACTAGCGGGTCCTACAATGAGCAGTTCTTC.

This clone was detected once. V and J are TRBV9 and TRBJ2-5; TRBD2 might be the D (6 bases). V was cut by 3 bases and J by 1 base, with 13 bases left in between. CDR3 length: 15 amino acids. The V gene's germline CDR1 is SGDLS and CDR2 YYNGEE. CDR3 sequence reads: CASSADGTGQETQYF. DNA of the CDR3: TGTGCCAGCAGCGCAGACGGGACTGGCCAAGAGACCCAGTACTTC.

V usage is TRBV7-2 and J usage is TRBJ2-3; 10 bases map to TRBD2. Per the germline V gene, CDR1 is SGHTA and CDR2 is FQGNSA. The J segment lost 1 base and the V segment lost 8 bases, leaving 6 bases of the junction unmatched. CDR3 length equals 15 residues. The CDR3, as DNA: TGTGCCAGCTGCCAGCGGGGGGGCCGCACAGATACGCAGTATTTT. Residues: CASCQRGGRTDTQYF.

This chain uses TRBV5-1 with TRBJ2-5, with a weak D call TRBD1 (6 bases). Germline V gene lookup returns CDR1 SGHRS and CDR2 YFSETQ. The germline V and J ends were trimmed by 2 bases and 3 bases, with 8 bases remaining between them. The CDR3 runs to 13 residues. CDR3 region: CASSFTGKETQYF. CDR3 nucleotides: TGCGCCAGCAGCTTTACAGGGAAAGAGACCCAGTACTTC.

The rearrangement links TRBV11-2 to TRBJ1-1, with D possibly TRBD1 on 5 matching bases. Per the germline V gene, CDR1 is SGHAT and CDR2 is FQNNGV. The V gene lost 4 bases and the J gene lost 9 bases, with 21 bases spanning the gap. The CDR3 contains 15 residues. CDR3 in amino acids: CASSWGKGNTGQAFF. CDR3 in DNA: TGTGCCAGCAGCTGGGGGAAGGGCAACACTGGGCAAGCTTTCTTT.

This clone was detected once. V gene TRBV4-3 combines with J gene TRBJ2-7; 9 nucleotides match TRBD1. J lost 0 bases, V lost 4 bases, and 7 bases had no gene match. The germline V gene encodes CDR1 LGHNA and CDR2 YSLEER. This CDR3 has 16 amino acids. CDR3 in DNA: TGCGCCAGCAGCCGACAGGGGACAGGGACCTCCTACGAGCAGTACTTC. Translation gives CASSRQGTGTSYEQYF.

The rearrangement links TRBV4-3 to TRBJ1-3, with D unclear. This CDR3 comprises 13 residues. Germline-derived CDR1 and CDR2 are LGHNA and YSLEER. Trimming pared 0 bases from V and 4 bases from J, leaving 4 bases between. The CDR3 DNA reads as TGCGCCAGCAGCCAAGATTCGGGAAACACCATATATTTT. The encoded protein is CASSQDSGNTIYF.

The V call is TRBV6-1, the J call TRBJ2-1; the match to TRBD2 covers 9 bases. The V gene end was trimmed by 1 base and the J gene end by 12 bases; junction bases not matched to a gene: 4. CDR3 length: 13 amino acids. CDR1 MNHNS and CDR2 SASEGT come from the germline V gene. The CDR3 DNA reads TGTGCCAGCAGTGAAGGTCTAGCGGGAACGCAGTTCTTC. It is translated as CASSEGLAGTQFF.

This chain uses TRBV6-1 with TRBJ1-2; no reliable D call. Trimming left V 2 bases short and J 2 bases short, with 12 bases between. Germline V lookup: CDR1 MNHNS, CDR2 SASEGT. This CDR3 spans 15 amino acids. The CDR3 here is CASSERWQDNYGYTF. CDR3 sequence (DNA): TGTGCCAGCAGTGAACGGTGGCAGGACAACTATGGCTACACCTTC.

This chain connects TRBV19 to TRBJ1-6; TRBD1 is a possible D gene (5 bases). The CDR3 contains 16 residues. The germline V gene encodes CDR1 LNHDA and CDR2 SQIVND (reference sequence). Between the trimmed V and J ends, which lost 4 bases and 10 bases, there was a span of 20 bases. The CDR3 DNA follows: TGTGCCAGTAGTAGGGTCCAGGGAGGAATTGGATCACCCCTCCACTTT. Translation gives CASSRVQGGIGSPLHF.

V usage is TRBV19 and J usage is TRBJ2-3; 9 bases are a match to TRBD2. Germline loops: CDR1 LNHDA, CDR2 SQIVND (reference sequence). The CDR3 extends over 15 amino acids. J lost 1 base, V lost 6 bases, and 5 bases had no gene match. CDR3 DNA sequence: TGTGCCAGTAGAACTAGACTAGCGGGCACAGATACGCAGTATTTT. Residues: CASRTRLAGTDTQYF.

V gene TRBV18 combines with J gene TRBJ2-7, with a weak D call TRBD1 (6 bases). Germline V CDR1 and CDR2: KGHSH, LQKENI. V lost 0 bases to trimming and J lost 1 base, with 10 bases between them. The CDR3 runs 15 residues. The CDR3 loop reads CASSPPSQGSYEQYF. CDR3 coding DNA: TGTGCCAGCTCACCACCCAGTCAGGGGTCCTACGAGCAGTACTTC.

V usage is TRBV6-5 and J usage is TRBJ1-6; D ambiguous. CDR1 MNHEY and CDR2 SVGAGI come from the germline V gene. The CDR3 covers 15 residues. V was shortened by 6 bases and J by 6 bases, with 15 bases between the two germline ends. CDR3 region: CASSVTGSTNSPLHF. The CDR3 DNA sequence: TGTGCCAGCAGCGTGACGGGGAGTACTAATTCACCCCTCCACTTT.

This clone showed up just a few times. The V and J genes are TRBV30 and TRBJ2-7; D uncertain. The CDR3 is 10 residues long. V was trimmed by 5 bases and J by 4 bases, leaving 6 bases between them. Germline lookup yields CDR1 GTSNPN and CDR2 SVGIG (reference sequence). DNA of the CDR3: TGTGCCTGGCTTGGGTACGAGCAGTACTTC. This sequence encodes CAWLGYEQYF.

V is TRBV9 and J is TRBJ1-4; 7 bases are shared with TRBD1. The CDR3 runs 17 residues. Germline CDR1 SGDLS, CDR2 YYNGEE. After removal of 0 bases from V and 0 bases from J, the junction contained 5 bases not matched to a gene. This chain's CDR3 is CASSVGEGAPTNEKLFF. The CDR3 DNA sequence: TGTGCCAGCAGCGTAGGGGAGGGGGCCCCAACTAATGAAAAACTGTTTTTT. Drawing the rest from reference TRBV9 and TRBJ1-4, the complete variable domain is DSGVTQTPKHLITATGQRVTLRCSPRSGDLSVYWYQQSLDQGLQFLIQYYNGEERAKGNILERFSAQQFPDLHSELNLSSLELGDSALYFCASSVGEGAPTNEKLFFGSGTQLSVL.

The rearrangement uses TRBV19 and TRBJ2-1, with D unresolved. Germline V CDR1 and CDR2: LNHDA, SQIVND (reference sequence). V lost 3 bases, J lost 5 bases, and 14 bases lay in between. The CDR3 is 15 residues long. The CDR3 spells CASSMGRPPDNEQFF. The DNA for the CDR3 is TGTGCCAGTAGTATGGGCAGGCCCCCAGACAATGAGCAGTTCTTC.

This rearrangement joins TRBV5-4 to TRBJ1-6; D is perhaps TRBD1 (5 bases). The CDR3 runs to 14 residues. Trimming shortened V by 6 bases and J by 10 bases, and 17 bases separated the two germline ends. Looked up from germline, CDR1 is SGHNT and CDR2 is YYREEE (reference sequence). The CDR3: CASNLDRIDSPLHF. CDR3 DNA sequence: TGTGCCAGCAATCTAGACAGAATCGACTCACCCCTCCACTTT.

The J gene is TRBJ2-1, the V gene TRBV7-9, with TRBD2 identical over 11 bases. This CDR3 region has 19 residues. Germline V gene data show CDR1 as SEHNR and CDR2 as FQNEAQ (reference sequence). V was clipped by 1 base and J by 1 base; unmatched bases: 9. CDR3 DNA: TGTGCCAGCAGCTTAGGAGGTACTAGCGGGAGACTATCCTACAATGAGCAGTTCTTC. This encodes CASSLGGTSGRLSYNEQFF.

Only a few counts were recorded for this clone. The rearrangement links TRBV4-3 to TRBJ1-2; D possibly corresponds to TRBD1 (5 bases). The CDR3 contains 15 residues. V was cut by 1 base and J by 4 bases, with 13 bases left in between. Germline values: CDR1 LGHNA, CDR2 YSLEER. CDR3 bases: TGCGCCAGCAGCCAAGTAGAGGGGTCCACCTATGGCTACACCTTC. Its translation is CASSQVEGSTYGYTF.

V is TRBV11-2 and J is TRBJ2-5, with D hard to call. V lost 2 bases and J 2 bases, leaving 6 bases between the germline ends. Per germline, CDR1 SGHAT and CDR2 FQNNGV. CDR3 length: 13 residues. Here the CDR3 reads CASSLWRQETQYF. CDR3 nucleotides: TGTGCCAGCAGCTTATGGCGGCAAGAGACCCAGTACTTC.

This chain joins TRBV30 and TRBJ1-2; D remains unclear. Germline V gene data show CDR1 as GTSNPN and CDR2 as SVGIG (reference sequence). V was pared by 2 bases and J by 4 bases, with 26 bases between. CDR3 length: 18 amino acids. CDR3 in DNA: TGTGCCTGGAGTTCAACCGGGGTCTTCAACCAAGGCGGCTATGGCTACACCTTC. Protein: CAWSSTGVFNQGGYGYTF.

This rearrangement joins TRBV7-2 to TRBJ1-5; D is perhaps TRBD1 (6 bases). CDR3 size: 15 residues. The germline V gene encodes CDR1 SGHTA and CDR2 FQGNSA. Trimming shortened V by 5 bases and J by 8 bases, and 19 bases separated the two germline ends. The CDR3 spells CASSPRGGLVEPQHF. DNA of the CDR3: TGTGCCAGCAGCCCCCGAGGGGGGTTGGTTGAGCCCCAGCATTTT. Full variable domain (remainder filled in from reference TRBV7-2 and TRBJ1-5): GAGVSQSPSNKVTEKGKDVELRCDPISGHTALYWYRQSLGQGLEFLIYFQGNSAPDKSGLPSDRFSAERTGGSVSTLTIQRTQQEDSAVYLCASSPRGGLVEPQHFGDGTRLSIL.

The chain couples TRBV4-1 to TRBJ1-6; 7 positions agree with TRBD1. The junction had 3 bases not matched to a gene; V was cut back by 4 bases and J by 6 bases. Germline V gives CDR1 MGHRA, CDR2 YSYEKL. This CDR3 comprises 14 residues. The CDR3 loop reads CASSPTGVNSPLHF. CDR3 coding DNA: TGCGCCAGCAGCCCTACAGGGGTTAATTCACCCCTCCACTTT.

The chain links TRBV9 to TRBJ2-1; a weak D match, TRBD2 (7 bases). The germline CDR1 and CDR2 sequences are SGDLS and YYNGEE. Trimming pared 5 bases from V and 4 bases from J, leaving 28 bases between. The CDR3 spans 19 residues. CDR3 coding DNA: TGTGCCAGCAGTCGAGAGGGAGGGGGGACTTTAGGGCCGTACAATGAGCAGTTCTTC. Translating it yields CASSREGGGTLGPYNEQFF.

The count of this clone is one. The chain combines TRBV30 with TRBJ1-1, with D perhaps matching TRBD1 (5 bases). The CDR3 is made up of 14 amino acids. CDR1 is GTSNPN and CDR2 is SVGIG in the germline V gene (reference sequence). Trimming cost V 3 bases and J 5 bases, with 16 bases left between them. The CDR3 region has the DNA TGTGCCTGGAGCGATAGGGGTCCGCGGACTGAAGCTTTCTTT. Its protein is CAWSDRGPRTEAFF.

CDR3 nucleotides: TGCGCCAGCAGTCCGGGACAGACCTACGAGCAGTACTTC. Its translation: CASSPGQTYEQYF. The V call is TRBV5-1, the J call TRBJ2-7; 7 nucleotides align to TRBD1. This CDR3 contains 13 residues. V gave up 5 bases and J gave up 2 bases; unmatched junction bases: 4. The germline V gene has CDR1 SGHRS and CDR2 YFSETQ.

The rearrangement joins TRBV7-3 to TRBJ2-3, with D tentatively TRBD1 or TRBD2 (6 bases each). This CDR3 has 15 amino acids. Germline CDR1 SGHTA, CDR2 FQGTGA. The V gene lost 0 bases and the J gene lost 0 bases, with 7 bases spanning the gap. CDR3 amino acids: CASSLTGGSTDTQYF. Here the CDR3 DNA reads TGTGCCAGCAGCTTAACAGGGGGGAGCACAGATACGCAGTATTTT. Complete variable domain (other parts from reference TRBV7-3 and TRBJ2-3): GAGVSQTPSNKVTEKGKYVELRCDPISGHTALYWYRQSLGQGPEFLIYFQGTGAADDSGLPNDRFFAVRPEGSVSTLKIQRTERGDSAVYLCASSLTGGSTDTQYFGPGTRLTVL.

This clone has a single count. The chain links TRBV14 to TRBJ2-5; weak D call: TRBD2 (5 bases). V was pared by 0 bases and J by 0 bases, with 14 bases between. Germline V gene data show CDR1 as SGHDN and CDR2 as FVKESK. The CDR3 spans 17 residues. CDR3 bases: TGTGCCAGCAGCCAAGAAATCTCGCCGGGGTACCAAGAGACCCAGTACTTC. Translating it yields CASSQEISPGYQETQYF.